This T cell receptor beta chain came from a study of blood T cell repertoires in COVID-19. Whole-study context: The United States, Italy and Spain were the sources of the acute and convalescent COVID-19 samples. PBMCs, B-cell-depleted T cells, or T cells were the source of the cDNA or gDNA that made up the material.

In the source study's methods: Using reference gene primer amplification, nucleated cell counts were estimated. TCRdb's table, derived via immunoSEQ multiplex PCR, lists solely in-frame clones and lacks some. V, J and clone size derive from that table, while D and trimming were established from the DNA sequence. This table has 190,000 or so clones, about nine tenths appearing once. The TCR comes from a man aged 35 to 55 with acute or convalescent COVID-19. The sample consisted of peripheral blood.

Written as DNA, the CDR3 is TGTGCCAGCAGTTTCGGGAGCCGGGGAGATACGCAGTATTTT. Amino acid sequence: CASSFGSRGDTQYF. The chain has TRBV28 and TRBJ2-3; a weak D match, TRBD2 (6 bases). V lost 3 bases and J 5 bases, leaving 12 bases between the germline ends. The CDR3 totals 14 residues. The germline gives CDR1 MDHEN, CDR2 SYDVKM.